This TCR beta chain comes out of a study of cytomegalovirus exposure and HLA in healthy donors. A few counts support this clone. The germline V and J ends were trimmed by 0 bases and 0 bases, with 7 bases remaining between them. The CDR3 has 15 amino acids. The V gene's germline CDR1 is SGHKS and CDR2 YYEKEE (reference sequence). Vbeta (60) and Jbeta (13) primers were used in the PCR. Here immunoSEQ multiplex PCR was the method, and the copy in TCRdb shows in-frame clones only, minus some. The sample records 170,000 or so clones, around 80% being singletons. This sequence joins TRBV5-5 and TRBJ1-3, with a tentative D call TRBD1 (6 bases). This clonotype was sampled from a male donor in good health and CMV-seropositive. The source material was PBMCs. The CDR3 loop is CASSLEGHSGNTIYF. The CDR3 coding sequence is TGTGCCAGCAGCTTGGAGGGACACTCTGGAAACACCATATATTTT.